This T cell receptor (beta chain) was captured in a study of cytomegalovirus exposure and HLA in healthy donors. The CDR3 length is 13 residues. The V and J ends lost 4 bases and 6 bases respectively, with 13 bases between them. CDR1 is SEHNR and CDR2 is FQNEAQ in the germline V gene (reference sequence). With respect to this clone: The antigen is not known.

Study observations and caveats: In a later analysis, HLA-associated beta chains showed higher expansion and lower generation probabilities than comparable chains. For most subjects, TCR beta sequences were reported to predict HLA-A and HLA-B alleles with accuracy. Later analysis demonstrated an association between a missense DCLRE1C variant and TCR beta V- and J-gene trimming. Data from an earlier analysis indicated that most TCR beta V segments were productive either about 90% or about 30% of the time.

It was with 60 Vbeta and 13 Jbeta primers that the PCR ran. Profiled with immunoSEQ multiplex PCR; TCRdb holds only in-frame clones, not every one. This table holds 50,000 to 65,000 clones, 60% to 80% found once. The clonotype comes from a woman between 40 and 50 years old in good health and CMV-seropositive. Source material: PBMCs. The V gene is TRBV7-9, the J gene TRBJ2-7, with D possibly matching TRBD1 (6 bases). The CDR3 DNA sequence: TGTGCCAGCAGCTCAACAGGGTTGGGCGAGCAGTACTTC. Its protein is CASSSTGLGEQYF.